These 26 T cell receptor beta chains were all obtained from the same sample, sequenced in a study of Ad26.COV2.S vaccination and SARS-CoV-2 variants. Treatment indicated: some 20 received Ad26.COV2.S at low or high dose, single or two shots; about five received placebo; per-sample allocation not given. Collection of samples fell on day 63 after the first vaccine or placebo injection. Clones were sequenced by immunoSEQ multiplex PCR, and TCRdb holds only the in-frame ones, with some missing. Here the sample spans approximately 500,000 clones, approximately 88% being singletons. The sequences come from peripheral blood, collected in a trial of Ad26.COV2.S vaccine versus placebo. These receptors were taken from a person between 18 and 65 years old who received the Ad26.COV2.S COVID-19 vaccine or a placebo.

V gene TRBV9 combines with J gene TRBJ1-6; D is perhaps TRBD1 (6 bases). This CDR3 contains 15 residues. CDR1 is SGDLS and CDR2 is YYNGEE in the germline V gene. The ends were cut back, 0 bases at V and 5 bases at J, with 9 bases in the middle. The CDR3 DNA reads TGTGCCAGCAGCGTAGGGGACACCCATAATTCACCCCTCCACTTT. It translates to CASSVGDTHNSPLHF.

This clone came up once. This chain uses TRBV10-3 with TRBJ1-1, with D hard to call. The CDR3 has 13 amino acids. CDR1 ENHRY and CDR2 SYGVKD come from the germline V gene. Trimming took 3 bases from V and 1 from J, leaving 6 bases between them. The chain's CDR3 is CAISDPRNTEAFF. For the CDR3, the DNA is TGTGCCATCAGTGACCCCCGGAACACTGAAGCTTTCTTT.

The DNA of the CDR3 is TGTGCCAGTACCCTGGGACAGACAAGCAATCAGCCCCAGCATTTT. This gives the protein CASTLGQTSNQPQHF. V and J are TRBV19 and TRBJ1-5; 7 nucleotides match TRBD1. Germline V gene data show CDR1 as LNHDA and CDR2 as SQIVND (reference sequence). V shed 7 bases, J shed 1 base, and the junction held 7 bases outside the gene matches. The CDR3 spans 15 residues.

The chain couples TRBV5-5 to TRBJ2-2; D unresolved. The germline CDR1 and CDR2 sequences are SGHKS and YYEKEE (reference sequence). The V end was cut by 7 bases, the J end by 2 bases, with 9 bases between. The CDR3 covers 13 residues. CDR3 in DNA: TGTGCCAGCGGTCAGAGAAACACCGGGGAGCTGTTTTTT. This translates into CASGQRNTGELFF. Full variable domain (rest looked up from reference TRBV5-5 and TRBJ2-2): DAGVTQSPTHLIKTRGQQVTLRCSPISGHKSVSWYQQVLGQGPQFIFQYYEKEERGRGNFPDRFSARQFPNYSSELNVNALLLGDSALYLCASGQRNTGELFFGEGSRLTVL.

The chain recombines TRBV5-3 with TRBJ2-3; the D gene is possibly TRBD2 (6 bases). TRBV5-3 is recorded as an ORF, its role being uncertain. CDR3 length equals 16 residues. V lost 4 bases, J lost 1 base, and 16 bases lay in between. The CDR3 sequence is CARSTPPGAGTDTQYF. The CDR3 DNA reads TGTGCCAGAAGCACCCCTCCGGGAGCGGGCACAGATACGCAGTATTTT.

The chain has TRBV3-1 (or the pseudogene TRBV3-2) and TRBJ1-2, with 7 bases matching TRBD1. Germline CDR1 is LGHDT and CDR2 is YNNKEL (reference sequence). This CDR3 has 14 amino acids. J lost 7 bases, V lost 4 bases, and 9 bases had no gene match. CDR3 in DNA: TGTGCCAGCAGCCCGTGGGACAGCGGCGGTGGCTACACCTTC. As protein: CASSPWDSGGGYTF.

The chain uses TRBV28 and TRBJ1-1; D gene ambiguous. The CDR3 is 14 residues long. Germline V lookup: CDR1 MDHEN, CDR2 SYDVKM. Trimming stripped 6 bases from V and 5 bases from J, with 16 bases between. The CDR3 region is CASRPMRVETEAFF. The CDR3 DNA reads TGTGCCAGCAGACCTATGAGGGTGGAAACTGAAGCTTTCTTT.

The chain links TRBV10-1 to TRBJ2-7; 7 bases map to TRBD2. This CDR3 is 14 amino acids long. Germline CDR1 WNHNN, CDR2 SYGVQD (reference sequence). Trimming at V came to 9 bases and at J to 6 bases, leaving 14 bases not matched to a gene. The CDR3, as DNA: TGCGCCAGGCCCCTAGCGGCATCCCACTGCGAGCAGTACTTC. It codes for CARPLAASHCEQYF.

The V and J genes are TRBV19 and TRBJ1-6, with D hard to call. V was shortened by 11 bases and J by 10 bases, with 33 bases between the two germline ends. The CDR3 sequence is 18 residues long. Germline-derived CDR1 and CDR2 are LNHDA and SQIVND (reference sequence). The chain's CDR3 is CAVGIPPARLAAFSPLHF. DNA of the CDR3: TGTGCCGTCGGGATTCCCCCAGCTCGGCTGGCCGCGTTCTCACCCCTCCACTTT.

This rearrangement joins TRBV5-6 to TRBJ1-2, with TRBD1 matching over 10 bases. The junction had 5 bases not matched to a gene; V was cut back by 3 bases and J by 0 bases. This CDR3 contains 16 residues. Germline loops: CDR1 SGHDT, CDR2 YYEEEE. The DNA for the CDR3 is TGTGCCAGCAGCTCGGGAGGGACAGGGGCTAACTATGGCTACACCTTC. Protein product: CASSSGGTGANYGYTF.

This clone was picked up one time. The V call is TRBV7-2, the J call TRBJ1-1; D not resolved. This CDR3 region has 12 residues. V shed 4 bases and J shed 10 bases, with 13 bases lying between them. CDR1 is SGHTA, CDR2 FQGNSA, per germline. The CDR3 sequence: CASSSGPTAAFF. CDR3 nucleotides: TGTGCCAGCAGCTCCGGACCTACCGCAGCTTTCTTT. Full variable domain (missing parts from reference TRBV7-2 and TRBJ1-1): GAGVSQSPSNKVTEKGKDVELRCDPISGHTALYWYRQSLGQGLEFLIYFQGNSAPDKSGLPSDRFSAERTGGSVSTLTIQRTQQEDSAVYLCASSSGPTAAFFGQGTRLTVV.

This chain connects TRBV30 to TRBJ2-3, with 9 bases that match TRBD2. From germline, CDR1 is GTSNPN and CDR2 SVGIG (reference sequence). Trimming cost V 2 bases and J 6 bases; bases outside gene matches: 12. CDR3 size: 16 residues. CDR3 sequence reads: CAWSSGTSSYYDTQYF. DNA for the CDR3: TGTGCCTGGAGTTCCGGGACTAGCTCTTATTATGATACGCAGTATTTT. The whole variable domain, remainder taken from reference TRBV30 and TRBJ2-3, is SQTIHQWPATLVQPVGSPLSLECTVEGTSNPNLYWYRQAAGRGLQLLFYSVGIGQISSEVPQNLSASRPQDRQFILSSKKLLLSDSGFYLCAWSSGTSSYYDTQYFGPGTRLTVL.

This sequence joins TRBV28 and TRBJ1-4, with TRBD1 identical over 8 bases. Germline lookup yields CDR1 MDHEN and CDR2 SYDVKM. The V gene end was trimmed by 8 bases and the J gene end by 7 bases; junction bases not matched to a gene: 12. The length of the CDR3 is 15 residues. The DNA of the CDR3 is TGTGCCAGCTCGATGGCCGGGACAGGCGGTGAAAAACTGTTTTTT. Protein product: CASSMAGTGGEKLFF.

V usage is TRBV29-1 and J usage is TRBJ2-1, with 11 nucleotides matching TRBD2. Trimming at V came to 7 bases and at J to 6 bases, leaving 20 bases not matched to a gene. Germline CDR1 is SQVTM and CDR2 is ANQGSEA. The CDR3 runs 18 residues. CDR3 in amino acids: CSAIKTSGSIRAFNEQFF. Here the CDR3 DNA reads TGCAGCGCTATAAAAACTAGCGGGAGCATTCGGGCCTTCAATGAGCAGTTCTTC.

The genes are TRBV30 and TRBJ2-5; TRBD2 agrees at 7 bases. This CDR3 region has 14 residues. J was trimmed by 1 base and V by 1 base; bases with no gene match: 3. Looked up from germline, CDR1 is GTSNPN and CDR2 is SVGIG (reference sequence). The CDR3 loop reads CAWSASGFQETQYF. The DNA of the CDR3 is TGTGCCTGGAGTGCTAGCGGATTCCAAGAGACCCAGTACTTC.

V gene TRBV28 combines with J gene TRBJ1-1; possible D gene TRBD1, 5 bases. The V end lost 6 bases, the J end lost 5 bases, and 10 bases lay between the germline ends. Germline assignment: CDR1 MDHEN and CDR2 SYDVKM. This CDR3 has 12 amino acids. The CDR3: CASRPQGTEAFF. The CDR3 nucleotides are TGTGCCAGCAGGCCGCAGGGAACTGAAGCTTTCTTT.

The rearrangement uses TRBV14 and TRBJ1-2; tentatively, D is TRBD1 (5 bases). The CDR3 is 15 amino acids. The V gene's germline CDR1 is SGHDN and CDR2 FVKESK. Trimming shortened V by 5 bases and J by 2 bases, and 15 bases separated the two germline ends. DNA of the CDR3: TGTGCCAGCAGCTCCCAACGCTGGGGGAACTATGGCTACACCTTC. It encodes CASSSQRWGNYGYTF. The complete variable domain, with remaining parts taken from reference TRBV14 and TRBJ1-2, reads EAGVTQFPSHSVIEKGQTVTLRCDPISGHDNLYWYRRVMGKEIKFLLHFVKESKQDESGMPNNRFLAERTGGTYSTLKVQPAELEDSGVYFCASSSQRWGNYGYTFGSGTRLTVV.

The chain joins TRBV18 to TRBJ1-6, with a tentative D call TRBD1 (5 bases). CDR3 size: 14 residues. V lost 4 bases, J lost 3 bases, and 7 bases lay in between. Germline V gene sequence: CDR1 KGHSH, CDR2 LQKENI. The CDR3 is CASSLQGYNSPLHF. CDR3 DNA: TGTGCCAGCTCACTCCAGGGCTATAATTCACCCCTCCACTTT.

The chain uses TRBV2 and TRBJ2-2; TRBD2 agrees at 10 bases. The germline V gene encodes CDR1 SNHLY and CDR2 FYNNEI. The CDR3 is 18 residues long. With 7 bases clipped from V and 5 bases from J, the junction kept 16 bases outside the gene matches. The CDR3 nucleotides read TGTGCCAGCAACCAAGGAGCGGGAGGGATGGCGGGGACCGGGGAGCTGTTTTTT. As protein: CASNQGAGGMAGTGELFF.

DNA for the CDR3: TGTGCCAGCAGTGGGGCCGGCCGGGGCAATGAGCAGTTCTTC. Its translation: CASSGAGRGNEQFF. The chain combines TRBV6-2 or TRBV6-3 with TRBJ2-1; D is perhaps TRBD1 or TRBD2 (5 bases each). CDR1 is MNHEY, CDR2 SVGEGT, per germline. Trimming removed 5 bases from V and 6 bases from J, with 14 bases in between. This CDR3 has 14 residues.

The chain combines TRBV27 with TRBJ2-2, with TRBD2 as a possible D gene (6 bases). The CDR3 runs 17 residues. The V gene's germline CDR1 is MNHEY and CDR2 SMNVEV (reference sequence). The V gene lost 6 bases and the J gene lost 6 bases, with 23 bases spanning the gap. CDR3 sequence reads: CASSMGGPNGTPGELFF. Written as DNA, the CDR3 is TGTGCCAGCAGCATGGGGGGACCGAATGGAACCCCCGGGGAGCTGTTTTTT.

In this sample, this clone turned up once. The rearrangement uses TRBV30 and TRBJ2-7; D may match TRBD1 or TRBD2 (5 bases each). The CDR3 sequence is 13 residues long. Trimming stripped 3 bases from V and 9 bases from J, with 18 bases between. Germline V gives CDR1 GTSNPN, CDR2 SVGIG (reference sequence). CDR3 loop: CAWRETGAGGQYF. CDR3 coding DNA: TGTGCCTGGAGGGAGACCGGGGCTGGGGGGCAGTACTTC. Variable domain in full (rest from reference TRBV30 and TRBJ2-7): SQTIHQWPATLVQPVGSPLSLECTVEGTSNPNLYWYRQAAGRGLQLLFYSVGIGQISSEVPQNLSASRPQDRQFILSSKKLLLSDSGFYLCAWRETGAGGQYFGPGTRLTVT.

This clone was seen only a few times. CDR3 protein: CASSLGQVMNTGELFF. The CDR3 DNA reads as TGTGCCAGCAGCTTGGGGCAGGTTATGAACACCGGGGAGCTGTTTTTT. The chain is built from TRBV5-6 and TRBJ2-2; D ambiguous. The CDR3 consists of 16 residues. In germline, CDR1 is SGHDT, CDR2 YYEEEE. The germline V and J ends were trimmed by 0 bases and 1 base, with 10 bases remaining between them.

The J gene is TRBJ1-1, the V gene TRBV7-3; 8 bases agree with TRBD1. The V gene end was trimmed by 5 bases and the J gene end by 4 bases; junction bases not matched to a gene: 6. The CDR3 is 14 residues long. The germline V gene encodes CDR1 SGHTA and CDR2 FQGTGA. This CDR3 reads CASSADRGITEAFF. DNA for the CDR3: TGTGCCAGCAGCGCAGACAGGGGCATCACTGAAGCTTTCTTT.

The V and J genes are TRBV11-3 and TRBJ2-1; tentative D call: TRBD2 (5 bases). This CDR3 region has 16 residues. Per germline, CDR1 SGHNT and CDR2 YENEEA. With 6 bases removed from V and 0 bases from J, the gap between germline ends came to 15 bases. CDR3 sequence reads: CASSFGLGSSYNEQFF. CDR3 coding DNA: TGTGCCAGCAGTTTTGGTCTTGGGAGCTCCTACAATGAGCAGTTCTTC. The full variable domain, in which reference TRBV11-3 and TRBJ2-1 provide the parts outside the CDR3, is EAGVVQSPRYKIIEKKQPVAFWCNPISGHNTLYWYLQNLGQGPELLIRYENEEAVDDSQLPKDRFSAERLKGVDSTLKIQPAELGDSAVYLCASSFGLGSSYNEQFFGPGTRLTVL.

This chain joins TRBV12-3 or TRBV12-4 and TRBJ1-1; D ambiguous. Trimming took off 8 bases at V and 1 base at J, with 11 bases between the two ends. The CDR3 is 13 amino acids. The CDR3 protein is CASGSDANTEAFF. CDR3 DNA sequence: TGTGCCAGCGGATCGGACGCGAACACTGAAGCTTTCTTT.